This T cell receptor beta chain appears in the sequencing data of a study of blood T cell repertoires in COVID-19. Study in general: COVID-19 samples from acute and convalescent phases originated in the United States, Italy and Spain. The cDNA or gDNA used as material had been derived from T cells, B-cell-depleted T cells, or PBMCs.

Original processing notes: Amplification of reference gene primers provided the estimated nucleated cell counts. Data came from immunoSEQ multiplex PCR; TCRdb stores just in-frame clones and leaves some out. That table furnishes V, J and clone size, whereas the DNA furnished D and trimming. The repertoire holds roughly 61,000 clones, with around nine tenths as singletons. Per germline, CDR1 SGHVS and CDR2 FQNEAQ. The V end was cut by 4 bases, the J end by 4 bases, with 13 bases between. The CDR3 runs to 14 residues. The sample comprised peripheral blood. V is TRBV7-8 and J is TRBJ1-2; a weak D match, TRBD1 (5 bases). This receptor was obtained from an older man with acute or convalescent COVID-19. The CDR3 here is CASSSGHRLYGYTF. The CDR3 bases are TGTGCCAGCAGCTCCGGACACCGGCTCTATGGCTACACCTTC.